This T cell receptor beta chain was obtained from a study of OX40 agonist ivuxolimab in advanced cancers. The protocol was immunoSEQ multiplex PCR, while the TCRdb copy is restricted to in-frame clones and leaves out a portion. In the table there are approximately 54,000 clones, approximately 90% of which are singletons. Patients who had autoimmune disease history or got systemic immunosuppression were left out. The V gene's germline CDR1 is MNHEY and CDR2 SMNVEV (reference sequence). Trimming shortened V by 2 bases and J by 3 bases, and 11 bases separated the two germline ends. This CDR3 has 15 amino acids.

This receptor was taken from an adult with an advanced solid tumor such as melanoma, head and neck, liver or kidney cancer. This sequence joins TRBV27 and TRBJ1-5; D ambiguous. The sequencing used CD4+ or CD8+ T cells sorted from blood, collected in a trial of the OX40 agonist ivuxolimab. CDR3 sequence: CASSLIYADNQPQHF. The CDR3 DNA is TGTGCCAGCAGTTTAATTTATGCGGACAATCAGCCCCAGCATTTT.